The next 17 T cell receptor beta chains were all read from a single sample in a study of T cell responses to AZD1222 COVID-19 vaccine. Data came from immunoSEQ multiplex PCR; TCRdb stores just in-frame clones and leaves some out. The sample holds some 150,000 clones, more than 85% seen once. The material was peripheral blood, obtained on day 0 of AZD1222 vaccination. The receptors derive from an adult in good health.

CDR3 amino acids: CASSLVSGSDLNEQFF. The DNA of the CDR3 is TGCGCCAGCAGCTTGGTGAGCGGGAGTGACCTCAATGAGCAGTTCTTC. The chain links TRBV5-1 to TRBJ2-1, with 8 bases aligning to TRBD2. The germline gives CDR1 SGHRS, CDR2 YFSETQ. Germline trimming cut 0 bases from V and 6 bases from J; bases unmatched to any gene: 8. The CDR3 loop spans 16 amino acids.

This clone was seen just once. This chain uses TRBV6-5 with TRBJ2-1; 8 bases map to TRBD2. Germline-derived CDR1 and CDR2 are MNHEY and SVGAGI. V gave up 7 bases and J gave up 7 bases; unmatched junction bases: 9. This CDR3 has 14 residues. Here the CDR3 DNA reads TGTGCCAGCACCATTAGCGGGACGGGGAATGAGCAGTTCTTC. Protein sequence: CASTISGTGNEQFF.

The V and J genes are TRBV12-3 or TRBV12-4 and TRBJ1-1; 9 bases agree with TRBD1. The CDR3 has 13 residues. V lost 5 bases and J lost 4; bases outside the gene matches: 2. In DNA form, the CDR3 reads TGTGCCAGCAGTATGACAGGGGGCACTGAAGCTTTCTTT. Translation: CASSMTGGTEAFF.

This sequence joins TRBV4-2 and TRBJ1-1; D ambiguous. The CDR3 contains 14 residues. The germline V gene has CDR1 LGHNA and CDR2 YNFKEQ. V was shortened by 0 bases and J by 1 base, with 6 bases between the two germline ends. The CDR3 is CASSQENQNTEAFF. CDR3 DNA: TGTGCCAGCAGCCAAGAGAATCAGAACACTGAAGCTTTCTTT.

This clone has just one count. The CDR3 is CASSPRNTGELFF. CDR3 nucleotides: TGTGCCAGCTCACCCAGGAACACCGGGGAGCTGTTTTTT. This chain joins TRBV18 and TRBJ2-2; D is ambiguous. The CDR3 runs to 13 residues. V lost 3 bases and J lost 1, with 3 bases in between. Germline CDR1 and CDR2: KGHSH and LQKENI.

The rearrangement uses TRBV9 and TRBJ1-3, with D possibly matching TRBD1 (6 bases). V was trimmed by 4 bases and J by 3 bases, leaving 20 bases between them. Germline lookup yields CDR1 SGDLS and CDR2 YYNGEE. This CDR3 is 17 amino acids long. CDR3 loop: CASSTQASTGSGNTIYF. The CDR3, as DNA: TGTGCCAGCAGCACACAAGCTTCGACAGGCAGTGGAAACACCATATATTTT.

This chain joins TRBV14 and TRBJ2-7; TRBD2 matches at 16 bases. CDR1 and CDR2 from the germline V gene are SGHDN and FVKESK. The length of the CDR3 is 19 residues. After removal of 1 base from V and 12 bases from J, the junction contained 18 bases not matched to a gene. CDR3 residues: CASSQAPPGLAGGLHLLYF. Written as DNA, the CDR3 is TGTGCCAGCAGCCAAGCCCCACCGGGACTAGCGGGAGGGCTCCATTTGCTGTACTTC.

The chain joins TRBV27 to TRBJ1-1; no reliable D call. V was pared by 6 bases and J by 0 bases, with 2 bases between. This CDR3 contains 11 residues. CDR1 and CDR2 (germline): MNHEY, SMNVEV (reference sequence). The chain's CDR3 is CASRLNTEAFF. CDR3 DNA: TGTGCCAGCAGGTTGAACACTGAAGCTTTCTTT.

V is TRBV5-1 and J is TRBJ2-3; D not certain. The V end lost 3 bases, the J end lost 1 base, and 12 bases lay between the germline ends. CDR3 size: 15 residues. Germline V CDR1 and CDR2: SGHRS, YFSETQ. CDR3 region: CASSSTKYGTDTQYF. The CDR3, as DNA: TGCGCCAGCAGCTCGACAAAGTATGGCACAGATACGCAGTATTTT.

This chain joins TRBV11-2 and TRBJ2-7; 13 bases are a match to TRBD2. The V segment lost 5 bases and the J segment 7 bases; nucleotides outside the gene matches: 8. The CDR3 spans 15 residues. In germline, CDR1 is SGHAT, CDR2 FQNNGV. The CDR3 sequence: CASSPRTSGGQEQYF. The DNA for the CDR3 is TGTGCCAGCAGCCCAAGGACTAGCGGGGGTCAAGAGCAGTACTTC.

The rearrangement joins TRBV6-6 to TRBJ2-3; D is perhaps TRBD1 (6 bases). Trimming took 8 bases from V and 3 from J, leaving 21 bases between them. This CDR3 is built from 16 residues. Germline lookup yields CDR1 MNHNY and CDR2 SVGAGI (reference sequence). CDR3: CASRNTGKSWTDTQYF. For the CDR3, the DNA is TGTGCCAGCCGTAATACAGGGAAATCGTGGACAGATACGCAGTATTTT.

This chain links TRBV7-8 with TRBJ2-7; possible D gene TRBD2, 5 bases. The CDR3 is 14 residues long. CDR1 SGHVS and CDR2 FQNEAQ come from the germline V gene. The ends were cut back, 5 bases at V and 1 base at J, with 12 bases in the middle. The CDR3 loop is CASSLREGSYEQYF. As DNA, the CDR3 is TGTGCCAGCAGCCTCCGCGAGGGATCCTACGAGCAGTACTTC.

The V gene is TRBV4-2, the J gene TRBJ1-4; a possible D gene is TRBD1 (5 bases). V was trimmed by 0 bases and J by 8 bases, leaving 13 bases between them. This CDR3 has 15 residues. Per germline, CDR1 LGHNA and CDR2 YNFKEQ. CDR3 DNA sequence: TGTGCCAGCAGCCAAGAAACAGGTCCTTGGGAAAAACTGTTTTTT. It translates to CASSQETGPWEKLFF.

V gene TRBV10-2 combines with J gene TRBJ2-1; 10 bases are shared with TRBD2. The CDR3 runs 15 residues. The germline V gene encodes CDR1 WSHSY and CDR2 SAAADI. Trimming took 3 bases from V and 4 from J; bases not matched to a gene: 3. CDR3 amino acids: CASSDQTSGYNEQFF. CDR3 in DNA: TGCGCCAGCAGTGACCAGACTAGCGGGTACAATGAGCAGTTCTTC.

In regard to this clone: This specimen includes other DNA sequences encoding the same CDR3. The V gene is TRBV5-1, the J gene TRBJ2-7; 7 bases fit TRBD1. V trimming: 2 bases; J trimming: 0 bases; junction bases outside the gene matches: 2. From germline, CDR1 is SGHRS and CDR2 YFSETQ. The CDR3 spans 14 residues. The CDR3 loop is CASSLGGGSYEQYF. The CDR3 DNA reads TGCGCCAGCAGCTTAGGGGGCGGCTCCTACGAGCAGTACTTC.

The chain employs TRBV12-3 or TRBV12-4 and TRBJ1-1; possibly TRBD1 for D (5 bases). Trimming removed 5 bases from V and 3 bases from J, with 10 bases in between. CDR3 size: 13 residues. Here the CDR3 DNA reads TGTGCCAGCAGTCACGGACATTACACTGAAGCTTTCTTT. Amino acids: CASSHGHYTEAFF.

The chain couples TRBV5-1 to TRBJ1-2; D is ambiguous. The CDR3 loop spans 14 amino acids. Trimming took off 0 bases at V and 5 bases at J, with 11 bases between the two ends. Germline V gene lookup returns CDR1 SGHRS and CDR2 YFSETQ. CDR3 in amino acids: CASSLAFWEYGYTF. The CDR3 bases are TGCGCCAGCAGCTTGGCCTTTTGGGAATATGGCTACACCTTC. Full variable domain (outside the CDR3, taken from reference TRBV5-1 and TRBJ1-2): KAGVTQTPRYLIKTRGQQVTLSCSPISGHRSVSWYQQTPGQGLQFLFEYFSETQRNKGNFPGRFSGRQFSNSRSEMNVSTLELGDSALYLCASSLAFWEYGYTFGSGTRLTVV.